Listed below are T cell receptor beta chains from one sample, sequenced in a study of T cells in tuberculosis. This table comes from immunoSEQ multiplex PCR, and its TCRdb copy is limited to in-frame clones, with some not included. The table records about 59,000 clones, about four fifths of them present only once. The specimen was CD1b-GMM tetramer-negative cells sorted from PBMCs. The receptor source for this set is an adult woman with latent tuberculosis. Each CDR3 is given with its conserved first and last residue. Fields, in order: J gene, clone size, V gene, CDR3 length, D gene, CDR3 DNA, CDR3 protein. The D gene is left open where the match is weak. Only some rows state a clone size, as once, few, many or a class for expanded clones.

TRBJ1-2	-	TRBV27	15	TRBD1	TGTGCCAGCAGTCTCCGCCGGGACAGGGGATATGGCTACACCTTC	CASSLRRDRGYGYTF
TRBJ2-5	-	TRBV11-3	15	TRBD1	TGTGCCAGCAGCACACGGACAGGGAAGGGAGAGACCCAGTACTTC	CASSTRTGKGETQYF
TRBJ1-5	-	TRBV18	14	-	TGTGCCAGCTCACTAGGCGGCAACAATCAGCCCCAGCATTTT	CASSLGGNNQPQHF
TRBJ2-5	-	TRBV7-2	14	TRBD2	TGTGCCAGCAGCTTGTGGCGGGAGGGGGAGACCCAGTACTTC	CASSLWREGETQYF
TRBJ1-4	-	TRBV30	15	-	TGTGCCTGGAGTTCGTTAGGGGGGGCGACGGAAAAACTGTTTTTT	CAWSSLGGATEKLFF
TRBJ2-2	-	TRBV6-5	13	-	TGTGCCAGCAGCGAGAGCGGAGTCGGGGAGCTGTTTTTT	CASSESGVGELFF
TRBJ2-1	-	TRBV7-3	15	TRBD2	TGTGCCAGCAGCCCCCGGACTAGCGCCAACAATGAGCAGTTCTTC	CASSPRTSANNEQFF
TRBJ1-1	-	TRBV7-9	12	-	TGTGCCAGCAACAGTGAGGGTACTGAAGCTTTCTTT	CASNSEGTEAFF
TRBJ1-2	-	TRBV28	15	-	TGTGCCAGCCGTAAGACCGGACAGCCGTACTATGGCTACACCTTC	CASRKTGQPYYGYTF
TRBJ2-7	-	TRBV2	15	TRBD1	TGTGCCAGCACTCTCCGGGACAGGGTCTCCTACGAGCAGTACTTC	CASTLRDRVSYEQYF
TRBJ1-1	-	TRBV18	14	-	TGTGCCAGCTCACCAACGGGGGGGGACACTGAAGCTTTCTTT	CASSPTGGDTEAFF
TRBJ2-1	-	TRBV5-1	16	TRBD2	TGCGCCAGCAGCCAGGGAGCGTCTAGCGGAGTCAATGAGCAGTTCTTC	CASSQGASSGVNEQFF
TRBJ2-7	-	TRBV30	15	TRBD2	TGTGCCTGGAGTGTATGGCGGGGGGGCACCTACGAGCAGTACTTC	CAWSVWRGGTYEQYF
TRBJ2-1	-	TRBV2	14	-	TGTGCCAGCAGGCAAAACCGGGTCTACAATGAGCAGTTCTTC	CASRQNRVYNEQFF
TRBJ1-2	-	TRBV6-6	11	-	TGTGCCAGCAGTGGGGGGTATGGCTACACCTTC	CASSGGYGYTF
TRBJ2-7	-	TRBV2	12	-	TGTGCCAGCAAAACAGGAAACTACGAGCAGTACTTC	CASKTGNYEQYF
TRBJ2-3	-	TRBV7-8	14	-	TGTGCCAGCAGCTACGAGAGCGGAACAGATACGCAGTATTTT	CASSYESGTDTQYF
TRBJ1-1	once	TRBV19	11	-	TGTGCCAGTAGCCAGGTGGGTGAAGCTTTCTTT	CASSQVGEAFF
TRBJ2-5	-	TRBV25-1	15	TRBD2	TGTGCCAGCAGTGATAGCGGGAGGGCCGTGGAGACCCAGTACTTC	CASSDSGRAVETQYF
TRBJ1-4	-	TRBV6-6	15	TRBD1	TGTGCCAGCAAGATTTACGGGACAGGGGACGAAAAACTGTTTTTT	CASKIYGTGDEKLFF
TRBJ2-7	-	TRBV5-8	14	TRBD1	TGTGCCAGCAGCTCTGGACAGGGGGCCTACGAGCAGTACTTC	CASSSGQGAYEQYF
TRBJ2-3	-	TRBV10-3	18	TRBD1	TGTGCCATCAGCACACCTAAACCGGGACAGGGGTGGGCAGATACGCAGTATTTT	CAISTPKPGQGWADTQYF
TRBJ2-5	-	TRBV11-3	13	TRBD1	TGTGCCAGCAGCTTAGCGACAGGGCGGACCCAGTACTTC	CASSLATGRTQYF
TRBJ1-1	-	TRBV6-5	15	TRBD1	TGTGCCAGCAGTTACCATGGACAGGGAAGGGCTGAAGCTTTCTTT	CASSYHGQGRAEAFF
TRBJ1-6	-	TRBV18	15	TRBD1	TGTGCCAGCTCACCCTCGGGACAGGTTAATTCACCCCTCCACTTT	CASSPSGQVNSPLHF
TRBJ2-3	-	TRBV11-3	17	TRBD2	TGTGCCAGCAGCCGGCTGCGGACTAGCGGGGCCGGGGATACGCAGTATTTT	CASSRLRTSGAGDTQYF
TRBJ2-5	-	TRBV7-2	13	-	TGTGCCAGCAGCTCGGAGAGGAGAGAGACCCAGTACTTC	CASSSERRETQYF
TRBJ2-7	-	TRBV27	15	TRBD2	TGTGCCAGCAGTTCGAAGCCCGGCGGGGGCTACGAGCAGTACTTC	CASSSKPGGGYEQYF
TRBJ2-1	-	TRBV18	13	TRBD1	TGTGCCAGCTCTAGGGGACAGATCAATGAGCAGTTCTTC	CASSRGQINEQFF
TRBJ2-3	-	TRBV5-1	15	-	TGCGCCAGCAGTAGTAGCCCCGTTTCCACAGATACGCAGTATTTT	CASSSSPVSTDTQYF
TRBJ2-5	-	TRBV11-2	14	-	TGTGCCAGCAGCTTAGCGACAGGGAGGAGTACCCAGTACTTC	CASSLATGRSTQYF
TRBJ2-7	-	TRBV7-6	13	-	TGTGCCAGCACCAAGCAGGAGGGTTACGAGCAGTACTTC	CASTKQEGYEQYF
TRBJ2-1	few	TRBV6-1	17	-	TGTGCCAGCAGTGATTCCTTGGCGCGGCCCCCCTACAATGAGCAGTTCTTC	CASSDSLARPPYNEQFF
TRBJ1-1	-	TRBV14	12	-	TGTGCCAGCAGCCAGGCCGGGAGCCAAGCTTTCTTT	CASSQAGSQAFF
TRBJ2-1	-	TRBV4-2	17	TRBD2	TGTGCCAGCAGCCAAGATAGGATGCGGGGGGGCTCCAATGAGCAGTTCTTC	CASSQDRMRGGSNEQFF
TRBJ1-2	-	TRBV6-5	15	TRBD1	TGTGCCAGCAGTAGGGGACAGGCCGCTGCCTATGGCTACACCTTC	CASSRGQAAAYGYTF
TRBJ1-1	-	TRBV27	18	-	TGTGCCAGCAGTTTGGCCTCAGGGGTAAGCGGTGTGAACACTGAAGCTTTCTTT	CASSLASGVSGVNTEAFF
TRBJ2-3	-	TRBV11-2	16	-	TGTGCCAGCAGCTTAAGAGGGCGGGATAGCACAGATACGCAGTATTTT	CASSLRGRDSTDTQYF
TRBJ2-7	-	TRBV21-1	16	-	TGTGCCAGCAGCCGGGGTCGGACAGGGGTGAATAACGAGCAGTACTTC	CASSRGRTGVNNEQYF
TRBJ2-1	-	TRBV11-2	16	TRBD2	TGTGCCAGCAGCCAAAAGAGAGCGGGGGGTAGGAATGAGCAGTTCTTC	CASSQKRAGGRNEQFF
TRBJ1-1	-	TRBV19	13	-	TGTGCCAGCGCTGACAGGCGGAACACTGAAGCTTTCTTT	CASADRRNTEAFF
TRBJ2-4	-	TRBV2	17	TRBD1	TGTGCCAGCAGTGAAGCGCTAGGACAGGGCCCCAAAAACATTCAGTACTTC	CASSEALGQGPKNIQYF
TRBJ2-7	-	TRBV2	13	-	TGTGCCAGCAGTGGTGGGAGGACCTACGAGCAGTACTTC	CASSGGRTYEQYF
TRBJ1-2	-	TRBV4-1	18	TRBD1	TGCGCCAGCAGCCAAGATTTACCCCTCCCGGGACAGCTATATGGCTACACCTTC	CASSQDLPLPGQLYGYTF
TRBJ2-7	-	TRBV7-9	13	TRBD2	TGTGCCAGCAGCTCCTACGCGGGGGACGAGCAGTACTTC	CASSSYAGDEQYF
TRBJ2-1	-	TRBV10-3	14	TRBD2	TGTGCCTCGCAGACTAGCGGGAGTCTCGTCGAGCAGTTCTTC	CASQTSGSLVEQFF
TRBJ2-1	-	TRBV10-2	17	-	TGCGCCAGCAGTGAGTCTAATCAGGCGACTGGGAGGAATGAGCAGTTCTTC	CASSESNQATGRNEQFF
TRBJ2-7	-	TRBV12-5	18	TRBD2	TGTGCTAGTGGTTTGCTACTAGCGGGGGCCCCATTCGAGGACGAGCAGTACTTC	CASGLLLAGAPFEDEQYF
TRBJ2-7	-	TRBV4-3	14	-	TGCGCCAGCAGCCAAGCTTTCGGGGCCTACGAGCAGTACTTC	CASSQAFGAYEQYF
TRBJ2-7	once	TRBV6-1	16	-	TGTGCCAGCAGTGCTGAGGCCGCGGACAGCGCCTACGAGCAGTACTTC	CASSAEAADSAYEQYF
TRBJ1-1	once	TRBV18	14	-	TGTGCCAGCTCACCACAGGGAGGGGACACTGAAGCTTTCTTT	CASSPQGGDTEAFF
TRBJ2-3	many	TRBV4-1	15	TRBD1	TGCGCCAGCAGCCCGGACAGGGGGCGGACAGATACGCAGTATTTT	CASSPDRGRTDTQYF
TRBJ2-1	-	TRBV4-2	14	-	TGTGCCAGCAGCCAAGGCCCAAATGGGGGCGAGCAGTTCTTC	CASSQGPNGGEQFF
TRBJ2-3	few	TRBV19	14	-	TGTGCCAGTAGAGGGCGACAGAGCGCAGATACGCAGTATTTT	CASRGRQSADTQYF
TRBJ1-5	-	TRBV18	16	-	TGTGCCAGCTCACCGGGGGGGCAGGGCAAGACTCAGCCCCAGCATTTT	CASSPGGQGKTQPQHF
TRBJ2-3	-	TRBV6-4	16	TRBD2	TGTGCCAGCAGTGAGGGGTCTAGCGGGTCGACAGATACGCAGTATTTT	CASSEGSSGSTDTQYF
TRBJ1-2	few	TRBV6-5	13	-	TGTGCCAGCAGTTACGCAGGTGACTATGGCTACACCTTC	CASSYAGDYGYTF